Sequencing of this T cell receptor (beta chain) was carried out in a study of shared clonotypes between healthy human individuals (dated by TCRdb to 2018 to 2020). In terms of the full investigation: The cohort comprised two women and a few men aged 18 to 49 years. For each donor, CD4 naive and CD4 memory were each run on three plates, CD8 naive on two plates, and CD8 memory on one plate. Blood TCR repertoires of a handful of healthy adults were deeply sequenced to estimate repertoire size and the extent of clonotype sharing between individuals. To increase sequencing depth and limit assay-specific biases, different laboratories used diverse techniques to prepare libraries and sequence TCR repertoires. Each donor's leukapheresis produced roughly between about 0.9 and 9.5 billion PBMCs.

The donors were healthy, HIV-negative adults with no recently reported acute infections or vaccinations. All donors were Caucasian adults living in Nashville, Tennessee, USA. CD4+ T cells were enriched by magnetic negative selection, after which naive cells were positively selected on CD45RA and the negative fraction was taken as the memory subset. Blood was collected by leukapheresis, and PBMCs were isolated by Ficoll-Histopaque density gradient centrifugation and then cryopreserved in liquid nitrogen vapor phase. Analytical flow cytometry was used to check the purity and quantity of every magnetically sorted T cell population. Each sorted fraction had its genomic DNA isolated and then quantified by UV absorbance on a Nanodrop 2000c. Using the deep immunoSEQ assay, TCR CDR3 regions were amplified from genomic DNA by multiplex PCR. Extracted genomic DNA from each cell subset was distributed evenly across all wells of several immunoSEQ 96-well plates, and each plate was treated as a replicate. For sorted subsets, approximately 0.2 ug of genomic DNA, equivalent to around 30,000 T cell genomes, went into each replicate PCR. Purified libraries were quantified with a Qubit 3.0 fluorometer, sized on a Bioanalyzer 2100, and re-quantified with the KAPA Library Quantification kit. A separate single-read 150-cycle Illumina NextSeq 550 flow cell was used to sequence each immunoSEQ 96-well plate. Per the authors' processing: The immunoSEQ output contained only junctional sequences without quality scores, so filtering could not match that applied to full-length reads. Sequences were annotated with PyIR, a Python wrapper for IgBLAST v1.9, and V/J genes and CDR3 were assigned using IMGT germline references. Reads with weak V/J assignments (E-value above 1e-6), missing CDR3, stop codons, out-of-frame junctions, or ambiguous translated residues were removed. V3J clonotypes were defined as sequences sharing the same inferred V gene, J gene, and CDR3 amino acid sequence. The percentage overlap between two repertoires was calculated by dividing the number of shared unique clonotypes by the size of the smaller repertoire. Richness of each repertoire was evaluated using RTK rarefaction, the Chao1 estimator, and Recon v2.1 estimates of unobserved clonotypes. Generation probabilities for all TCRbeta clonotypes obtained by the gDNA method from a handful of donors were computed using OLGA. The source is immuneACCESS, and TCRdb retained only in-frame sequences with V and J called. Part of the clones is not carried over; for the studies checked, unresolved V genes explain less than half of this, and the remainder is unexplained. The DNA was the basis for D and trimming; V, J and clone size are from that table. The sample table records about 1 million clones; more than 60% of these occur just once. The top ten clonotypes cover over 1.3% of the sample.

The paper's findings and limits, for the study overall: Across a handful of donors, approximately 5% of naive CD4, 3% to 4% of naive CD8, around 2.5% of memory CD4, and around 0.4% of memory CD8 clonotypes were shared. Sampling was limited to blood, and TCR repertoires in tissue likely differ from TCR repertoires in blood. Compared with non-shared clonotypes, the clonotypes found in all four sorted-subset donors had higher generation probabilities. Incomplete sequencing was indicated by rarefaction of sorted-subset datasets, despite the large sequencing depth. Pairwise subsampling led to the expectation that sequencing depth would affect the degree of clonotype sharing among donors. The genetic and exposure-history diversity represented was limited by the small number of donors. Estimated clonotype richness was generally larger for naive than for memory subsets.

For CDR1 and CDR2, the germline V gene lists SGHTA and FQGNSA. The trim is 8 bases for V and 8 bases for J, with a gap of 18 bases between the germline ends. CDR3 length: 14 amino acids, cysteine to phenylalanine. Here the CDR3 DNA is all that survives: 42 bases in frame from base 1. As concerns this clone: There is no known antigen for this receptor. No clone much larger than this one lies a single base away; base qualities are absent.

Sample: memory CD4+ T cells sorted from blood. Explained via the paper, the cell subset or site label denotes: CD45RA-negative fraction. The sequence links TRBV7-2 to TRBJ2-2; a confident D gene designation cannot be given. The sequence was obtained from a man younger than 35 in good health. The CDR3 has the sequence CASGFSTVGGELFF. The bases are TGTGCCAGCGGATTCTCCACGGTGGGTGGGGAGCTGTTTTTT. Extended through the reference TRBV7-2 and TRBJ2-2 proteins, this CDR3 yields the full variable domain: GAGVSQSPSNKVTEKGKDVELRCDPISGHTALYWYRQSLGQGLEFLIYFQGNSAPDKSGLPSDRFSAERTGGSVSTLTIQRTQQEDSAVYLCASGFSTVGGELFFGEGSRLTVL.